This T cell receptor beta chain was obtained from a study of neurological immune-mediated disorders. Unsorted libraries were derived from 2 million PBMCs stored at -80 C. This clonotype was seen many times. V was trimmed by 2 bases and J by 6 bases, leaving 7 bases between them. CDR1 and CDR2 (germline): SGHRS, YFSETQ. CDR3 length: 12 amino acids. The team produced cDNA through 5'RACE using 10-nucleotide random UMIs. One entry per CDR3 protein, called by TCRdb with MiXCR from the 5' RACE reads. Altogether 80,000 or so distinct CDR3 sequences are present, about 9.5% being singletons, with the ten largest covering about 1.7%.

The sequence derives from a man aged 50 to 59 in good health. Sequenced sample: PBMCs. The rearrangement joins TRBV5-1 to TRBJ2-3; D not resolved. Here the CDR3 reads CASSLSWDTQYF. As DNA, the CDR3 is TGCGCCAGCAGCTTATCCTGGGATACGCAGTATTTT.